The 18 T cell receptor beta chains in this list originate from one sample, sequenced in a study of blood T cell repertoires in COVID-19. Assay used: immunoSEQ multiplex PCR; TCRdb lists only in-frame clones, some missing. The repertoire holds under 65,000 clones, with around 76% as singletons. The sequenced sample consisted of peripheral blood. These receptors all stem from a woman aged 55-70 years with acute or convalescent COVID-19.

The rearrangement links TRBV11-2 to TRBJ1-1; D gene ambiguous. Germline V lookup: CDR1 SGHAT, CDR2 FQNNGV. The CDR3 runs to 13 residues. V gave up 5 bases and J gave up 4 bases, with 11 bases separating them. The CDR3 nucleotides are TGTGCCAGCAGCCCCCCGACGGGCACTGAAGCTTTCTTT. It specifies CASSPPTGTEAFF.

The genes are TRBV15 and TRBJ2-7; 9 positions match TRBD1. Trimming at V came to 3 bases and at J to 1 base, leaving 7 bases not matched to a gene. Germline V lookup: CDR1 LNHNV, CDR2 YYDKDF (reference sequence). The CDR3 spans 16 residues. CDR3: CATSSLRQGGSYEQYF. The CDR3 coding sequence is TGTGCCACCAGCAGCCTCAGACAGGGGGGGTCCTACGAGCAGTACTTC.

The rearrangement joins TRBV2 to TRBJ2-1; TRBD2 agrees at 7 bases. This CDR3 spans 14 amino acids. CDR1 SNHLY and CDR2 FYNNEI come from the germline V gene. V lost 9 bases, J lost 6 bases, and 11 bases stayed unmatched. CDR3 loop: CASGEGQRLNEQFF. CDR3 nucleotides: TGTGCCAGTGGGGAGGGGCAGCGTCTCAATGAGCAGTTCTTC.

V gene TRBV13 combines with J gene TRBJ1-6; D gene uncertain. Germline loops: CDR1 PRHDT, CDR2 FYEKMQ (reference sequence). V was pared by 5 bases and J by 8 bases, with 13 bases between. The CDR3 extends over 14 amino acids. The CDR3 protein is CASSRGASHSPLHF. In DNA, the CDR3 is TGTGCCAGCAGCCGCGGCGCTTCCCATTCACCCCTCCACTTT.

This clone was counted a few times. The chain has TRBV27 and TRBJ1-4; D is possibly TRBD1 (5 bases). Germline-derived CDR1 and CDR2 are MNHEY and SMNVEV (reference sequence). The CDR3 consists of 14 residues. Between the trimmed V and J ends, which lost 2 bases and 7 bases, there was a span of 11 bases. This CDR3 is CASSLQGFGEKLFF. DNA of the CDR3: TGTGCCAGCAGTTTACAGGGATTTGGTGAAAAACTGTTTTTT.

This clone showed up just a few times. The chain carries TRBV6-2 or TRBV6-3 and TRBJ2-5, with 10 nucleotides matching TRBD2. The CDR3 runs to 16 residues. In germline, CDR1 is MNHEY, CDR2 SVGEGT. The junction had 7 bases not matched to a gene; V was cut back by 4 bases and J by 2 bases. CDR3 loop: CASSSRGLAEQETQYF. DNA for the CDR3: TGTGCCAGCAGTTCAAGAGGACTAGCGGAGCAAGAGACCCAGTACTTC.

This clone was counted between two and nine times. The chain links TRBV18 to TRBJ1-2; 10 nucleotides align to TRBD1. Germline loops: CDR1 KGHSH, CDR2 LQKENI. This CDR3 contains 15 residues. The trim removed 3 bases at V and 1 base at J, leaving 2 bases unmatched. The CDR3 DNA reads TGTGCCAGCTCACCGGACAGGGGGAATAACTATGGCTACACCTTC. Translated, it gives CASSPDRGNNYGYTF.

This chain links TRBV7-3 with TRBJ1-1, with D hard to call. Germline V lookup: CDR1 SGHTA, CDR2 FQGTGA. The CDR3 spans 13 residues. Trimming took off 4 bases at V and 1 base at J, with 7 bases between the two ends. Here the CDR3 reads CASSSRRNTEAFF. In DNA, the CDR3 is TGTGCCAGCAGCTCCCGGAGGAACACTGAAGCTTTCTTT.

V is TRBV11-2 and J is TRBJ2-4; TRBD1 matches 7 bases. Germline loops: CDR1 SGHAT, CDR2 FQNNGV. The CDR3 sequence is 16 residues long. Trimming at V came to 0 bases and at J to 4 bases, leaving 6 bases not matched to a gene. CDR3 loop: CASSLESGTVKNIQYF. In DNA, the CDR3 is TGTGCCAGCAGCTTAGAATCCGGGACAGTAAAAAACATTCAGTACTTC.

CDR3 coding DNA: TGTGCCAGCAGCCCCGTCCCTAGCGGGTACCAAGAGACCCAGTACTTC. Amino acids: CASSPVPSGYQETQYF. V gene TRBV7-3 combines with J gene TRBJ2-5; 8 bases agree with TRBD2. Germline V lookup: CDR1 SGHTA, CDR2 FQGTGA. Trimming at V came to 5 bases and at J to 0 bases, leaving 8 bases not matched to a gene. The CDR3 length is 16 residues. Looking up the rest from reference TRBV7-3 and TRBJ2-5 gives the full variable domain: GAGVSQTPSNKVTEKGKYVELRCDPISGHTALYWYRQSLGQGPEFLIYFQGTGAADDSGLPNDRFFAVRPEGSVSTLKIQRTERGDSAVYLCASSPVPSGYQETQYFGPGTRLLVL.

A few counts support this clone. The V and J genes are TRBV7-3 and TRBJ2-1, with 9 bases lining up with TRBD1. Germline assignment: CDR1 SGHTA and CDR2 FQGTGA. V trimming: 3 bases; J trimming: 5 bases; junction bases outside the gene matches: 5. The CDR3 runs to 15 residues. CDR3: CASSFDRGRHNEQFF. The CDR3 coding sequence is TGTGCCAGCAGCTTCGACAGGGGGAGACACAATGAGCAGTTCTTC.

V gene TRBV4-3 combines with J gene TRBJ2-7, with D tentatively TRBD1 (6 bases). The CDR3 extends over 15 amino acids. Between the trimmed V and J ends, which lost 4 bases and 0 bases, there was a span of 13 bases. From germline, CDR1 is LGHNA and CDR2 YSLEER. CDR3 in DNA: TGCGCCAGCAGCCCAGGCCGGGACAACTCCTACGAGCAGTACTTC. It translates to CASSPGRDNSYEQYF.

J is TRBJ2-3 and V is TRBV7-2, with a weak D call TRBD2 (5 bases). The V end lost 4 bases, the J end lost 0 bases, and 11 bases lay between the germline ends. The germline V gene encodes CDR1 SGHTA and CDR2 FQGNSA. This CDR3 has 15 residues. The CDR3 loop is CASSSEAVSTDTQYF. The DNA of the CDR3 is TGTGCCAGCAGCTCAGAAGCGGTGAGCACAGATACGCAGTATTTT.

This sequence joins TRBV6-5 and TRBJ1-2, with D tentatively TRBD1 (5 bases). Per germline, CDR1 MNHEY and CDR2 SVGAGI. V lost 6 bases and J 5 bases, leaving 16 bases between the germline ends. The CDR3 spans 14 residues. CDR3 sequence (DNA): TGTGCCAGCAGCCGGGACCGAGGAGGGTATGGCTACACCTTC. Its protein product is CASSRDRGGYGYTF.

The chain is built from TRBV6-1 and TRBJ1-2; D gene uncertain. From germline, CDR1 is MNHNS and CDR2 SASEGT. The CDR3 is 14 residues long. V was shortened by 1 base and J by 6 bases, with 12 bases between the two germline ends. The DNA of the CDR3 is TGTGCCAGCAGTGAAGAAATCCAGCTAGATGGCTACACCTTC. This translates into CASSEEIQLDGYTF.

The chain links TRBV7-6 to TRBJ1-1; D is perhaps TRBD1 (6 bases). The CDR3 length is 15 residues. Trimming took off 5 bases at V and 3 bases at J, with 16 bases between the two ends. Germline V gene sequence: CDR1 SGHVS, CDR2 FNYEAQ. The CDR3 nucleotides read TGTGCCAGCAGCCTCCACAGGGATTTGGACACTGAAGCTTTCTTT. Protein sequence: CASSLHRDLDTEAFF.

The chain joins TRBV7-6 to TRBJ2-1; TRBD2 might be the D (6 bases). The CDR3 runs 20 residues. Trimming cost V 5 bases and J 9 bases, with 35 bases left between them. Germline-derived CDR1 and CDR2 are SGHVS and FNYEAQ. The CDR3 protein is CASSQLRRAHGVGVEGEQFF. For the CDR3, the DNA is TGTGCCAGCAGCCAACTTCGGAGGGCACATGGGGTCGGGGTGGAAGGTGAGCAGTTCTTC. Looking up the rest from reference TRBV7-6 and TRBJ2-1 gives the full variable domain: GAGVSQSPRYKVTKRGQDVALRCDPISGHVSLYWYRQALGQGPEFLTYFNYEAQQDKSGLPNDRFSAERPEGSISTLTIQRTEQRDSAMYRCASSQLRRAHGVGVEGEQFFGPGTRLTVL.

The CDR3 loop reads CSVEANLSGNTIYF. The DNA for the CDR3 is TGCAGCGTTGAGGCCAACCTCTCTGGAAACACCATATATTTT. V is TRBV29-1 and J is TRBJ1-3; D remains ambiguous. Trimming removed 3 bases at V and 0 bases at J, with 9 bases between. The germline V gene has CDR1 SQVTM and CDR2 ANQGSEA. The CDR3 is 14 residues long.